This passage covers 5 T cell receptor beta chains from one sample sequenced in a study of OX40 agonist ivuxolimab in advanced cancers. The repertoire was sequenced with immunoSEQ multiplex PCR; TCRdb's copy has only in-frame clones and lacks some. The sample holds about 83,000 clones, around 80% seen once. The sequencing here drew on CD4+ or CD8+ T cells sorted from blood, taken in a trial of the OX40 agonist ivuxolimab. Receptors originate from an adult with an advanced solid tumor such as melanoma, head and neck, liver or kidney cancer.

This chain connects TRBV6-5 to TRBJ2-3; 7 bases line up with TRBD1. The CDR3 runs 15 residues. With 6 bases clipped from V and 3 bases from J, the junction kept 9 bases outside the gene matches. CDR1 and CDR2 from the germline V gene are MNHEY and SVGAGI. CDR3 region: CASRPTTGWTDTQYF. The CDR3 bases are TGTGCCAGCAGGCCTACGACAGGGTGGACAGATACGCAGTATTTT.

In its sample, this clone was seen a few times. The chain carries TRBV7-2 and TRBJ1-5; D is unclear. The germline V gene encodes CDR1 SGHTA and CDR2 FQGNSA. There are 15 residues in the CDR3. Deletions cut 4 bases from V and 3 bases from J, with 13 bases between. The CDR3 loop reads CASSSRTPSNQPQHF. CDR3 DNA: TGTGCCAGCAGCTCACGGACCCCATCCAATCAGCCCCAGCATTTT.

This chain links TRBV7-3 with TRBJ2-1; a possible D gene is TRBD1 (5 bases). Germline assignment: CDR1 SGHTA and CDR2 FQGTGA. The CDR3 loop spans 15 amino acids. V was shortened by 3 bases and J by 6 bases, with 15 bases between the two germline ends. This chain's CDR3 is CASSLTERSVNEQFF. CDR3 nucleotide sequence: TGTGCCAGCAGCTTGACAGAAAGGAGTGTCAATGAGCAGTTCTTC.

The CDR3 sequence: CASSTDPNSNQPQHF. CDR3 bases: TGTGCCAGCAGTACGGACCCTAATAGCAATCAGCCCCAGCATTTT. The rearrangement joins TRBV6-5 to TRBJ1-5; no reliable D call. Germline CDR1 reads MNHEY; CDR2 reads SVGAGI. The CDR3 runs to 15 residues. The germline V and J ends were trimmed by 5 bases and 0 bases, with 11 bases remaining between them.

This clone occurred a few times. The genes are TRBV29-1 and TRBJ2-7; 9 nucleotides line up with TRBD1. This CDR3 contains 13 residues. Per the germline V gene, CDR1 is SQVTM and CDR2 is ANQGSEA. V dropped 4 bases and J dropped 6; count of bases not matched to a gene: 7. In nucleotides, the CDR3 is TGCAGCGTTGGGGGGGACAGGGTTTCCGAGCAGTACTTC. Translated: CSVGGDRVSEQYF.